This T cell receptor (beta chain) was obtained from a study of CD8 T cells in Susac syndrome. This clonotype was seen a few times. Trimming stripped 0 bases from V and 5 bases from J, with 10 bases between. CDR1 and CDR2 from the germline V gene are MNHEY and SVGAGI. The CDR3 extends over 14 amino acids. When the RNA was reverse transcribed, random hexamers were used with an input of about 0.5 to 1 ug. TCRdb re-called the immunoSEQ multiplex PCR reads with MiXCR, one entry per CDR3 protein. The sample consists of hundreds of thousands of distinct CDR3 sequences, around 84% of them appearing once. Sequenced sample: CD8+ T cells from PBMCs. The receptor's source is a human donor with multiple sclerosis. The gene calls are TRBV6-5 and TRBJ2-5; D possibly matches TRBD1 or TRBD2 (5 bases each). The CDR3: CASSYSEGFETQYF. CDR3 bases: TGTGCCAGCAGTTACTCAGAGGGGTTCGAGACCCAGTACTTC.